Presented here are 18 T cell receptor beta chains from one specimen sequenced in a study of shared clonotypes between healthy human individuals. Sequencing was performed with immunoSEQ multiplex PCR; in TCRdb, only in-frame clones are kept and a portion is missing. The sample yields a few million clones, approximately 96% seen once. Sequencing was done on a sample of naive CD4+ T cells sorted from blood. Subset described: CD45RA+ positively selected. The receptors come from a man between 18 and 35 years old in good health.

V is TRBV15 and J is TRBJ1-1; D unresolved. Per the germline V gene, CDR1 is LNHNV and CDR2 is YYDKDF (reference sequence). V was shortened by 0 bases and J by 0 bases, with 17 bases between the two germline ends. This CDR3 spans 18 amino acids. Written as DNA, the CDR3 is TGTGCCACCAGCAGAGATTCCCCCGACGTCAGTTTGAACACTGAAGCTTTCTTT. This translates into CATSRDSPDVSLNTEAFF.

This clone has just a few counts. CDR3 sequence: CASSKGPGNTIYF. CDR3 coding DNA: TGTGCCAGCAGCAAAGGTCCTGGAAACACCATATATTTT. The V call is TRBV21-1, the J call TRBJ1-3. TRBV21-1 is a known pseudogene. CDR3 length equals 13 residues.

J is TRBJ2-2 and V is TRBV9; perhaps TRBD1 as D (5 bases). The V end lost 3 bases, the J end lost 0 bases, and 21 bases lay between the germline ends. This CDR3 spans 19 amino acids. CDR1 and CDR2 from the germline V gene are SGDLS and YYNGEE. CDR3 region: CASSAPTGREPTNTGELFF. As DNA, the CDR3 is TGTGCCAGCAGCGCCCCCACCGGCAGGGAACCTACGAACACCGGGGAGCTGTTTTTT.

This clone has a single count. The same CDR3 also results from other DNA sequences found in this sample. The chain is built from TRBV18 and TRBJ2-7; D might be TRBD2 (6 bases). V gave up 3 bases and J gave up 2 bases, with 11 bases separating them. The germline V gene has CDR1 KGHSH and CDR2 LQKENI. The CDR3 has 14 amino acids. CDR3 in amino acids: CASSPGRATYEQYF. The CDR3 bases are TGTGCCAGCTCACCCGGGAGAGCAACCTACGAGCAGTACTTC.

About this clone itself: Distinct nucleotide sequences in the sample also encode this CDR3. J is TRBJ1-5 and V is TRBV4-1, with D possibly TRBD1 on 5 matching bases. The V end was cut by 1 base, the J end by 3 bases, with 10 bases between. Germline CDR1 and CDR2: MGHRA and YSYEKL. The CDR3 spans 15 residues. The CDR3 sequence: CASSQAGRSNQPQHF. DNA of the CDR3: TGCGCCAGCAGCCAAGCAGGGCGATCCAATCAGCCCCAGCATTTT.

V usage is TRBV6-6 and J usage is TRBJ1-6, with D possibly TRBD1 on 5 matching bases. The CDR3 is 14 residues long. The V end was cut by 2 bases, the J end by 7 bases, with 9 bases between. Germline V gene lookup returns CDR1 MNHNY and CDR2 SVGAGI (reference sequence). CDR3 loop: CASSYGGPNSPLHF. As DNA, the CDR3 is TGTGCCAGCAGTTACGGGGGTCCAAATTCACCCCTCCACTTT.

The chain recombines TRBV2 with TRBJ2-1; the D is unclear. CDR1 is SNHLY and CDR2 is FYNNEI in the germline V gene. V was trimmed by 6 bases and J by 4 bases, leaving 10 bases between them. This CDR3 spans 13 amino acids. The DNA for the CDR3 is TGTGCCAGCAGACTACAACTTTACAATGAGCAGTTCTTC. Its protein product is CASRLQLYNEQFF.

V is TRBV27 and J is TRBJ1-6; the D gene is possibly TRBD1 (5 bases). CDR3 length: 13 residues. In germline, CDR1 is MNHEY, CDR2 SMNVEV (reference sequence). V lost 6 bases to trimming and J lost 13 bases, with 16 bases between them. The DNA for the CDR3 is TGTGCCAGCAGGCGTTATCAGGGAGGGCCCCTCCACTTT. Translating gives CASRRYQGGPLHF.

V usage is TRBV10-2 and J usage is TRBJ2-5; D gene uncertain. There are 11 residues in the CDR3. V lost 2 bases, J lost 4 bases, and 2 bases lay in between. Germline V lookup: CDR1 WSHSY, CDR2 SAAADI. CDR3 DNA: TGCGCCAGCAGTGAGAGAGAGACCCAGTACTTC. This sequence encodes CASSERETQYF.

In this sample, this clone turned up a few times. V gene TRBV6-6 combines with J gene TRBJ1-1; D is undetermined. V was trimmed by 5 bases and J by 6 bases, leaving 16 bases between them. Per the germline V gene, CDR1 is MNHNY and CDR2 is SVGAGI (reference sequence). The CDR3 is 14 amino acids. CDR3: CASSLRESSAEAFF. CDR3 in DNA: TGTGCCAGCAGTCTCCGGGAGAGCTCAGCTGAAGCTTTCTTT.

CDR3 bases: TGTGCCAGCAGCTTAACCAGGGACAACATTCAGTACTTC. Translated, it gives CASSLTRDNIQYF. The genes are TRBV7-2 and TRBJ2-4; D possibly uses TRBD1 or TRBD2 (5 bases each). Germline V gives CDR1 SGHTA, CDR2 FQGNSA. The CDR3 runs 13 residues. Trimming took 2 bases from V and 7 from J, leaving 9 bases between them.

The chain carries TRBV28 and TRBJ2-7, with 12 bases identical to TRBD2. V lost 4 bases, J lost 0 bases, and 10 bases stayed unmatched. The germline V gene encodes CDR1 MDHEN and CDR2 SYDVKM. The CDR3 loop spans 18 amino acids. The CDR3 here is CASSSAGLAGQISYEQYF. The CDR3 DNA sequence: TGTGCCAGCAGTTCCGCAGGACTAGCGGGGCAGATCTCCTACGAGCAGTACTTC.

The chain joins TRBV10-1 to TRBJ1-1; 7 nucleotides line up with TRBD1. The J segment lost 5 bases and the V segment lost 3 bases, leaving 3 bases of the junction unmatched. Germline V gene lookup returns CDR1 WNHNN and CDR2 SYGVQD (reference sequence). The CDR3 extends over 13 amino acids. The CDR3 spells CASSESGQTEAFF. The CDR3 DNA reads TGCGCCAGCAGTGAATCGGGACAGACTGAAGCTTTCTTT.

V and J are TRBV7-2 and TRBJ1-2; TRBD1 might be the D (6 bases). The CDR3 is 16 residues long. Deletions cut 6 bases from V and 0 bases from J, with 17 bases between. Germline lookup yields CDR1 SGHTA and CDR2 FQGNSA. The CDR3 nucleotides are TGTGCCAGCAGTCCTCCCGGGACACAGCCTAACTATGGCTACACCTTC. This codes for CASSPPGTQPNYGYTF.

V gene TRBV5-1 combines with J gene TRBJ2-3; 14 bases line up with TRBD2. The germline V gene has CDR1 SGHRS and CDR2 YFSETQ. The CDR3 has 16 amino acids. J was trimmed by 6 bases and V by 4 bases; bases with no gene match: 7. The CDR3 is CASSTGTSGSRDTQYF. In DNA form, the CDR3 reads TGCGCCAGCAGCACCGGGACTAGCGGGAGTCGGGATACGCAGTATTTT.

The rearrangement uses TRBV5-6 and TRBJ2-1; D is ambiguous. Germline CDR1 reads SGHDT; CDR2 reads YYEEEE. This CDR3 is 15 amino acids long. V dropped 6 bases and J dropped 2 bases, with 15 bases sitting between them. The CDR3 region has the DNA TGTGCCAGCACCGGCTTGCGGTCCCCCTACAATGAGCAGTTCTTC. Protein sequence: CASTGLRSPYNEQFF.

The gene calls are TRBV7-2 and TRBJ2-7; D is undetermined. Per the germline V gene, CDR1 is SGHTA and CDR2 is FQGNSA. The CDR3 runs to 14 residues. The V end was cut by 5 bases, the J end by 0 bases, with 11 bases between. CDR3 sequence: CASSPGFVSYEQYF. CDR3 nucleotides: TGTGCCAGCAGCCCTGGGTTCGTCTCCTACGAGCAGTACTTC.

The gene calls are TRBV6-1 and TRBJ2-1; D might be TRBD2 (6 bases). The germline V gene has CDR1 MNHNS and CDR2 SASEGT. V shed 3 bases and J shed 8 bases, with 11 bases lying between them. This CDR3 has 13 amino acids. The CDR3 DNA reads TGTGCCAGCAGTGAGCGGGACCGGGATGAGCAGTTCTTC. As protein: CASSERDRDEQFF.